This T cell receptor beta chain is drawn from a study of T cell repertoires in cytomegalovirus infection. At the level of the study: Both CMV infection and a matching HLA type were indicated by public TCR beta signatures.

Notes on this clonotype: Antigen specificity is unknown.

Deletions cut 4 bases from V and 9 bases from J, with 16 bases between. Germline values: CDR1 LGHDT, CDR2 YNNKEL (reference sequence). This CDR3 is built from 15 residues. TCRdb re-derived calls from the reads in MiXCR, one entry per CDR3 protein. The profile shows about 770,000 distinct CDR3 sequences, about 29% of them singletons. V is TRBV3-1 and J is TRBJ1-6; D gene ambiguous. The receptor's source is a human donor in good health (CMV status not recorded). Some clones in this sample may be carry-over from other donors' samples. Sequences were derived from cultured CD8+ T cells from PBMCs, sampled from culture after CMV antigen stimulation. CDR3 residues: CASSLTSEMGSPLHF. DNA of the CDR3: TGTGCCAGCAGCCTCACATCGGAAATGGGTTCACCCCTCCACTTT.